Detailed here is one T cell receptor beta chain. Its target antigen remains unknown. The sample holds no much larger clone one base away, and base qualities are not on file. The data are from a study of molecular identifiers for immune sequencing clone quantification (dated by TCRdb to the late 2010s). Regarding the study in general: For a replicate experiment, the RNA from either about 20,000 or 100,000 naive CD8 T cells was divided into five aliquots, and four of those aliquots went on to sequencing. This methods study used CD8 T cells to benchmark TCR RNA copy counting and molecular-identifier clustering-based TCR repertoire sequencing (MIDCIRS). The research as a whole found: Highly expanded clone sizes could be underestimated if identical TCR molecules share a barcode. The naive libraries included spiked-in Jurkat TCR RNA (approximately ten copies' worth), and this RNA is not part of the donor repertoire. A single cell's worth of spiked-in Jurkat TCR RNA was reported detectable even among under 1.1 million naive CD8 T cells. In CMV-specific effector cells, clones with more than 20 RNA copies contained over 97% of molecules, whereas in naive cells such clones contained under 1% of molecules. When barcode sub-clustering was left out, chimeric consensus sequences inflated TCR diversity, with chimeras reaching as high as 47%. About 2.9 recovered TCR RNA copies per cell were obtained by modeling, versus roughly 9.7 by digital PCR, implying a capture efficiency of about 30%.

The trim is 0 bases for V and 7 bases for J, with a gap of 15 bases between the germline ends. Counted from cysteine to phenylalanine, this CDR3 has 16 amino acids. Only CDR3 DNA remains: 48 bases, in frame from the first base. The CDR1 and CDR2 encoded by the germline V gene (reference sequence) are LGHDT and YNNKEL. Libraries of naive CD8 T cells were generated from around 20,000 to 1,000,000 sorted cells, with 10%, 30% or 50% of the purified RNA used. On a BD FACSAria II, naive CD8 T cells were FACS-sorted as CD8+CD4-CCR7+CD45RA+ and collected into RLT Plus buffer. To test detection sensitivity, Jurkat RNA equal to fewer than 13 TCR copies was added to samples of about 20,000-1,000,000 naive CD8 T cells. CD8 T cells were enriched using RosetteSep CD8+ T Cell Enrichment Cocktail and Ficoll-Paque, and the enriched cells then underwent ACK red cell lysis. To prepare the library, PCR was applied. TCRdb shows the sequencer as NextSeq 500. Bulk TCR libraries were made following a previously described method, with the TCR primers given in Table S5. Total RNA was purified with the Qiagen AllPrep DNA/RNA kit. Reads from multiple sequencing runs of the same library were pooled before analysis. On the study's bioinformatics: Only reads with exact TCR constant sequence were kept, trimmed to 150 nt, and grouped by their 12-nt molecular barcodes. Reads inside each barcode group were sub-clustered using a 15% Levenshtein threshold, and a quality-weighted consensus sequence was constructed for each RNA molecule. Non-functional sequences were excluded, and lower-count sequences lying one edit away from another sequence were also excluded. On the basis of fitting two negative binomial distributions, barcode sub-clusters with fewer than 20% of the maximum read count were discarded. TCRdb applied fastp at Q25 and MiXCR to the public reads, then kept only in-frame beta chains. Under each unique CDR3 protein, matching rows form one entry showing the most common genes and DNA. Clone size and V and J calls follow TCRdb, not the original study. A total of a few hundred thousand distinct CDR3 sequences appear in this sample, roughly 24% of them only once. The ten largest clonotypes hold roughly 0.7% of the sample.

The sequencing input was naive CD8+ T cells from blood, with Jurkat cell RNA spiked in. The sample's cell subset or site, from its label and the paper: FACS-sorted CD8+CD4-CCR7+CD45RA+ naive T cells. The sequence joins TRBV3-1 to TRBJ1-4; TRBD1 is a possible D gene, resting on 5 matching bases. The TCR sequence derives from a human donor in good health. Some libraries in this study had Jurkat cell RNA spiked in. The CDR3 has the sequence CASSQDQGDGLEKLFF. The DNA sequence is TGTGCCAGCAGCCAAGACCAGGGAGACGGGCTTGAAAAACTGTTTTTT.